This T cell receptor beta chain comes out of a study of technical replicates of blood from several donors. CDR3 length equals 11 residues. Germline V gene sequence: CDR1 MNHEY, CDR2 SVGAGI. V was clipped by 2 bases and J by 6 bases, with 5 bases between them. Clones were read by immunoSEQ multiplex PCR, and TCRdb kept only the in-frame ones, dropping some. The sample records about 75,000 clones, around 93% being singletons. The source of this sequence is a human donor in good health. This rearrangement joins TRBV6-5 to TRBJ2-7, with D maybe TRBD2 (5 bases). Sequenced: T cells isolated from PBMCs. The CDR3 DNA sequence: TGTGCCAGCAGTTACGGGAGCGAGCAGTACTTC. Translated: CASSYGSEQYF.